This T cell receptor (beta chain) was obtained from a study of CD8+ T cells in alopecia areata. Whole-study context: Treated patients took oral tofacitinib at 5 to 10 mg twice daily.

Extracted RNA was reverse transcribed, and the resulting cDNA served as sequencing template. Libraries were prepared by immunoSEQ multiplex PCR; TCRdb keeps only in-frame clonotypes and omits some of them. The sample has roughly 180,000 clones, 40% to 55% seen once; the top ten hold 10%. The treatment was: oral pan-JAK inhibitor, 5-10 mg twice daily. Unmatched junction bases numbered 11, after V lost 0 bases and J lost 7 bases. Looked up from germline, CDR1 is LGHNA and CDR2 is YSLEER. CDR3 length: 16 residues. This chain connects TRBV4-3 to TRBJ1-1, with TRBD1 matching 7 bases. The receptor was derived from a human donor with alopecia areata. The sequenced sample was CD8+ T cells sorted from blood, obtained at week 52, from a patient treated with tofacitinib. CDR3 in DNA: TGCGCCAGCAGCCAAGATGTGGGGCAGGGGGTGTTTGAAGCTTTCTTT. Its translation is CASSQDVGQGVFEAFF.